Included here is one T cell receptor (beta chain) sequence, with context. A second PCR of about 7 to 12 cycles used a sample-barcoded 5' primer and a J-beta primer mix. Tags on each cDNA molecule came from a template-switch adaptor with 12 random nucleotides. TCRdb redid the calling of the 5' RACE reads with MiXCR, one entry per CDR3 protein. This sample yields about 1.1 million distinct CDR3 sequences, of which under 40% are seen a single time; roughly 14% belongs to the top ten. The entry originates in a study of blood T cells in healthy people across ages. CDR1 is MNHEY and CDR2 is SVGAGI in the germline V gene. The CDR3 has 14 amino acids. Trimming removed 7 bases from V and 4 bases from J, with 16 bases in between.

The V gene is TRBV6-5, the J gene TRBJ1-1; D gene unclear. This sequence was found in a young man in good health. Sequencing used blood. CDR3 sequence (DNA): TGTGCCAGCATAGACCACGGGCGGGGCACTGAAGCTTTCTTT. The encoded protein is CASIDHGRGTEAFF.